This TCR beta chain was captured by sequencing in a study of cytomegalovirus exposure and HLA in healthy donors (dated by TCRdb to about 2017). Regarding the research as a whole: A later analysis indicated that the 130 or so validation repertoires were generated on the platform also employed for the roughly 730 repertoires of the first cohort. Besides the first cohort of around 700 subjects, a separate validation cohort made up of 120 or so different subjects was used. The study aimed to test whether signatures of past pathogen exposure could be identified by cataloging public T cell receptors. High-throughput TCR immunosequencing, statistical association of individual TCRs with disease status, and machine learning were combined to predict cytomegalovirus infection status. Study-wide findings and limitations: While some public TCRs were present in many individuals, most TCR sequences turned up only very rarely across donors. The validation cohort had no HLA typing available for a later analysis, so co-occurrence within that cohort was assessed over all 130 or so repertoires. The study gave a list of under 200 TCR beta chains associated with cytomegalovirus. A few of the identified cytomegalovirus-associated TCR beta chains were confirmed in vitro to be specific for cytomegalovirus antigens. In a later analysis, TCRs clustered in the first cohort were found to also tend to co-occur in the 120 validation repertoires, with 90% to 95% of cluster scores above 0. According to the authors, the approach could potentially be generalized to other disease states and immunological phenotypes. The classifier was reported to diagnose cytomegalovirus status with high specificity and sensitivity in both the original cohort and the validation cohort.

A single count supports this clone. Its antigen remains undetermined. No base-level quality is on record; no much larger clone is a single base apart. Receptor amplification or capture employed the immunoSEQ multiplex PCR assay. In the source study's methods: A statistical classification framework was built to diagnose cytomegalovirus status from the catalog of TCR beta chain sequences. TCRdb retrieved this table from immuneACCESS and kept in-frame rearrangements only. Not all clones are present; in checked studies, unresolved V genes account for under half, and no reason is known for the remainder. The DNA was the basis for D and trimming; V, J and clone size are from that table. The sample table contains roughly 100,000 clones; only one count was recorded for around 96% of them. The top ten clonotypes cover roughly 0.89% of the sample. V ends up 1 base short and J 2 bases short, with an unmatched junction base count of 2. As encoded in the germline V gene (reference sequence), CDR1 is LNHDA while CDR2 is SQIVND. There are 15 amino acids in the CDR3, from cysteine to phenylalanine inclusive. Here the CDR3 DNA is all that survives: 45 bases in frame from base 1.

The donors were included in the validation cohort of some 120 subjects, a group kept apart from the roughly 670-subject first cohort. This receptor chain uses TRBV19 and TRBJ2-7, and 10 junctional nucleotides match TRBD1. The clonotype originates from a woman between 18 and 29 years old in good health and CMV-seronegative. Sample: PBMCs. The CDR3: CASSIADRGPYEQYF. The sequence in DNA is TGTGCCAGTAGTATAGCTGACAGGGGGCCCTACGAGCAGTACTTC.